The 30 T cell receptor beta chains below all came from one sample that was sequenced in a study of beta chain features in type 1 diabetes. The study's findings and limits: In all four CD4+ subsets, TCRB CDR3 length was significantly, moderately reduced in type 1 diabetes.

The study reverse transcribed the entire isolated RNA, so it sequenced expressed TCRB transcripts. Profiled with immunoSEQ multiplex PCR; TCRdb holds only in-frame clones, not every one. The table records about 26,000 clones, almost 50% of them present only once. Their recognized antigens are unknown. Sequencing was done on a sample of stem cell memory CD4+ T cells from blood. All receptors derive from a young man with type 1 diabetes.

As DNA, the CDR3 is TGTGCCAGCAGCTTAGCGCAGGGTTGGAACGAGCAGTACTTC. This codes for CASSLAQGWNEQYF. This rearrangement joins TRBV7-2 to TRBJ2-5, with a weak D call TRBD1 (5 bases). The J call may be faulty, since TRBJ2-7 better matches the DNA end. This CDR3 spans 14 amino acids. CDR1 is SGHTA, CDR2 FQGNSA, per germline.

V usage is TRBV30 and J usage is TRBJ2-2; a weak D match, TRBD2 (5 bases). CDR1 GTSNPN and CDR2 SVGIG come from the germline V gene (reference sequence). Trimming removed 4 bases from V and 7 bases from J, with 10 bases in between. There are 12 residues in the CDR3. The CDR3, as DNA: TGTGCCTGGAAGCGGTGGGGCGGGGAGCTGTTTTTT. Protein: CAWKRWGGELFF. The whole variable domain, remainder taken from reference TRBV30 and TRBJ2-2, is SQTIHQWPATLVQPVGSPLSLECTVEGTSNPNLYWYRQAAGRGLQLLFYSVGIGQISSEVPQNLSASRPQDRQFILSSKKLLLSDSGFYLCAWKRWGGELFFGEGSRLTVL.

The gene calls are TRBV5-8 and TRBJ1-2; D gene ambiguous. This CDR3 has 14 amino acids. Trimming pared 0 bases from V and 0 bases from J, leaving 6 bases between. CDR1 is SGHTS, CDR2 YDEGEE, per germline. The CDR3 is CASSLVGANYGYTF. CDR3 coding DNA: TGTGCCAGCAGCTTGGTCGGAGCTAACTATGGCTACACCTTC.

This chain uses TRBV7-9 with TRBJ2-5, with D perhaps TRBD1 (6 bases). The CDR3 contains 15 residues. Germline CDR1 is SEHNR and CDR2 is FQNEAQ (reference sequence). V lost 5 bases, J lost 2 bases, and 15 bases lay in between. The CDR3 reads CASSAQTGTQETQYF. CDR3 DNA: TGTGCCAGCAGCGCCCAAACAGGGACACAAGAGACCCAGTACTTC.

This clone was counted a few times. The chain employs TRBV30 and TRBJ2-5, with 8 bases aligning to TRBD2. V gave up 4 bases and J gave up 7 bases; unmatched junction bases: 2. This CDR3 is built from 11 residues. Germline assignment: CDR1 GTSNPN and CDR2 SVGIG (reference sequence). The CDR3 sequence: CAWTSGGTQYF. In nucleotides, the CDR3 is TGTGCCTGGACGAGCGGGGGGACCCAGTACTTC.

The J gene is TRBJ2-1, the V gene TRBV4-1; D remains unclear. The CDR3 contains 11 residues. The germline V and J ends were trimmed by 0 bases and 9 bases, with 3 bases remaining between them. Germline V gene lookup returns CDR1 MGHRA and CDR2 YSYEKL. CDR3 protein: CASSQDSEQFF. CDR3 sequence (DNA): TGCGCCAGCAGCCAAGATAGTGAGCAGTTCTTC.

The V gene is TRBV2, the J gene TRBJ2-2; 7 bases agree with TRBD2. V gave up 5 bases and J gave up 7 bases; unmatched junction bases: 13. This CDR3 has 16 amino acids. Germline-derived CDR1 and CDR2 are SNHLY and FYNNEI. CDR3 sequence reads: CASSKSGTSIGGELFF. For the CDR3, the DNA is TGTGCCAGCAGTAAAAGCGGGACTTCAATCGGCGGGGAGCTGTTTTTT.

CDR3 DNA: TGTGCCAGCAGCTTCCCCGGGGGATCTGAAGCTTTCTTT. This translates into CASSFPGGSEAFF. The chain links TRBV14 to TRBJ1-1, with D perhaps TRBD1 (5 bases). The CDR3 is made up of 13 amino acids. The ends were cut back, 5 bases at V and 6 bases at J, with 13 bases in the middle. Per germline, CDR1 SGHDN and CDR2 FVKESK. The full variable domain, with the rest looked up from reference TRBV14 and TRBJ1-1, is EAGVTQFPSHSVIEKGQTVTLRCDPISGHDNLYWYRRVMGKEIKFLLHFVKESKQDESGMPNNRFLAERTGGTYSTLKVQPAELEDSGVYFCASSFPGGSEAFFGQGTRLTVV.

This clone occurred once. The chain combines TRBV5-6 with TRBJ2-3; TRBD1 aligns across 8 bases. This CDR3 has 15 residues. Germline CDR1 SGHDT, CDR2 YYEEEE. With 4 bases clipped from V and 1 base from J, the junction kept 5 bases outside the gene matches. CDR3: CASSRTGQGTDTQYF. In DNA form, the CDR3 reads TGTGCCAGCAGCCGCACGGGACAGGGCACAGATACGCAGTATTTT. The entire variable domain, with the rest obtained from reference TRBV5-6 and TRBJ2-3, is as follows: DAGVTQSPTHLIKTRGQQVTLRCSPKSGHDTVSWYQQALGQGPQFIFQYYEEEERQRGNFPDRFSGHQFPNYSSELNVNALLLGDSALYLCASSRTGQGTDTQYFGPGTRLTVL.

The genes are TRBV6-5 and TRBJ2-7; tentative D call: TRBD1 (5 bases). Per the germline V gene, CDR1 is MNHEY and CDR2 is SVGAGI. The CDR3 runs 14 residues. Trimming pared 11 bases from V and 1 base from J, leaving 18 bases between. The CDR3 spells CASHRGTLSYEQYF. In DNA form, the CDR3 reads TGTGCCTCTCATAGGGGAACCCTGTCCTACGAGCAGTACTTC.

The genes are TRBV5-1 and TRBJ2-3; the match to TRBD2 covers 10 bases. Trimming removed 4 bases from V and 1 base from J; junction bases left unmatched: 3. Germline assignment: CDR1 SGHRS and CDR2 YFSETQ. The CDR3 runs 15 residues. The CDR3 sequence is CASSLGLAGTDTQYF. The CDR3, as DNA: TGCGCCAGCAGCCTCGGACTAGCGGGCACAGATACGCAGTATTTT.

This chain joins TRBV28 and TRBJ1-6; D not certain. The CDR3 has 18 amino acids. Germline V gene sequence: CDR1 MDHEN, CDR2 SYDVKM. The V end was cut by 3 bases, the J end by 0 bases, with 15 bases between. The CDR3 DNA sequence: TGTGCCAGCAGTTTTGGTCTTCGGGGTAGCTCCTATAATTCACCCCTCCACTTT. It specifies CASSFGLRGSSYNSPLHF.

This clone was picked up a small number of times. This chain uses TRBV6-1 with TRBJ2-4; TRBD1 agrees at 9 bases. CDR3 length: 14 residues. J gave up 4 bases and V 7 bases, and 5 bases lay outside the gene matches. Germline values: CDR1 MNHNS, CDR2 SASEGT. For the CDR3, the DNA is TGTGCCAGCAATCCCGGGACAGGGAAAAACATTCAGTACTTC. Amino acid sequence: CASNPGTGKNIQYF.

This clone was recorded a few times. V gene TRBV5-1 combines with J gene TRBJ2-3, with a tentative D call TRBD2 (7 bases). The CDR3 extends over 16 amino acids. V lost 4 bases to trimming and J lost 2 bases, with 17 bases between them. Per germline, CDR1 SGHRS and CDR2 YFSETQ. CDR3: CASSLTGRGYTDTQYF. CDR3 nucleotide sequence: TGCGCCAGCAGCCTCACTGGGAGGGGGTACACAGATACGCAGTATTTT. The complete variable domain, with remaining parts taken from reference TRBV5-1 and TRBJ2-3, reads KAGVTQTPRYLIKTRGQQVTLSCSPISGHRSVSWYQQTPGQGLQFLFEYFSETQRNKGNFPGRFSGRQFSNSRSEMNVSTLELGDSALYLCASSLTGRGYTDTQYFGPGTRLTVL.

V is TRBV5-1 and J is TRBJ2-7, with 10 bases aligning to TRBD1. The V segment lost 4 bases and the J segment 7 bases; nucleotides outside the gene matches: 8. Per germline, CDR1 SGHRS and CDR2 YFSETQ. This CDR3 contains 14 residues. The CDR3 DNA is TGCGCCAGCAGCCCCGGACAGGGGGAATTTGAGCAGTACTTC. Translation gives CASSPGQGEFEQYF.

This clone was observed a few times. V gene TRBV5-1 combines with J gene TRBJ2-3; D is possibly TRBD2 (5 bases). CDR3 length equals 16 residues. V lost 3 bases and J 6 bases, leaving 20 bases between the germline ends. In germline, CDR1 is SGHRS, CDR2 YFSETQ. Here the CDR3 reads CASSSTLGPGGDTQYF. The CDR3 region has the DNA TGCGCCAGCAGCTCCACCCTCGGTCCAGGAGGTGATACGCAGTATTTT.

V and J are TRBV21-1 and TRBJ1-3. TRBV21-1 is classified as a pseudogene. The CDR3 extends over 15 amino acids. The CDR3 bases are TGTGCCAGACTTGCGGTTTCTAGCTCTGGAAACACCATATATTTT. Its translation: CARLAVSSSGNTIYF.

This clone was picked up a small number of times. The chain recombines TRBV5-1 with TRBJ2-4, with D possibly TRBD1 on 5 matching bases. Germline V CDR1 and CDR2: SGHRS, YFSETQ. Trimming took off 7 bases at V and 3 bases at J, with 11 bases between the two ends. The CDR3 consists of 13 residues. DNA of the CDR3: TGCGCCAGCCGGCTAGGGGACAAAAACATTCAGTACTTC. Translated, it gives CASRLGDKNIQYF.

The V and J genes are TRBV7-6 and TRBJ2-3, with TRBD2 as a possible D gene (5 bases). Germline V gene lookup returns CDR1 SGHVS and CDR2 FNYEAQ. CDR3 length: 16 amino acids. With 4 bases removed from V and 2 bases from J, the gap between germline ends came to 16 bases. The CDR3 here is CASSSPKGRDTDTQYF. Here the CDR3 DNA reads TGTGCCAGCAGCTCCCCTAAGGGCCGGGACACAGATACGCAGTATTTT.

The chain couples TRBV7-2 to TRBJ1-1; 8 bases are shared with TRBD1. This CDR3 comprises 14 residues. Unmatched junction bases numbered 5, after V lost 6 bases and J lost 2 bases. Germline CDR1 is SGHTA and CDR2 is FQGNSA. CDR3 nucleotide sequence: TGTGCCAGCAGTAGGACAGGGTTAAACACTGAAGCTTTCTTT. Translated: CASSRTGLNTEAFF.

The chain recombines TRBV4-1 with TRBJ1-2; tentative D call: TRBD1 (5 bases). V was clipped by 2 bases and J by 4 bases, with 11 bases between them. CDR1 is MGHRA, CDR2 YSYEKL, per germline. This CDR3 spans 14 amino acids. The CDR3 is CASSQQGDVYGYTF. The CDR3 region has the DNA TGCGCCAGCAGCCAACAAGGGGATGTCTATGGCTACACCTTC.

The chain joins TRBV18 to TRBJ1-2; 7 bases are shared with TRBD1. The CDR3 runs to 16 residues. J gave up 4 bases and V 5 bases, and 13 bases lay outside the gene matches. The germline CDR1 and CDR2 sequences are KGHSH and LQKENI. The chain's CDR3 is CASSAGQTSRGYGYTF. As DNA, the CDR3 is TGTGCCAGCTCAGCGGGACAGACCTCGAGGGGCTATGGCTACACCTTC.

In its sample, this clone was seen a few times. This rearrangement joins TRBV2 to TRBJ2-1, with a possible D match to TRBD2 (6 bases). Per germline, CDR1 SNHLY and CDR2 FYNNEI. V was clipped by 5 bases and J by 8 bases, with 16 bases between them. This CDR3 has 14 residues. The CDR3 DNA sequence: TGTGCCAGCAGTTCCTGGGTCGGGAGCGATGAGCAGTTCTTC. Translation gives CASSSWVGSDEQFF.

The rearrangement uses TRBV2 and TRBJ1-5; 11 bases are shared with TRBD1. With V trimmed by 6 bases and J by 3 bases, 1 base remained unmatched. CDR1 and CDR2 (germline): SNHLY, FYNNEI. This CDR3 is 14 amino acids long. The CDR3 DNA follows: TGTGCCAGCAGGGGACAGGGGGACAATCAGCCCCAGCATTTT. Encoded protein: CASRGQGDNQPQHF.

J is TRBJ1-5 and V is TRBV27, with D possibly TRBD1 on 6 matching bases. In germline, CDR1 is MNHEY, CDR2 SMNVEV (reference sequence). Trimming shortened V by 6 bases and J by 0 bases, and 12 bases separated the two germline ends. The CDR3 consists of 15 residues. The CDR3 is CASRDSSYSNQPQHF. The CDR3 DNA reads as TGTGCCAGCAGGGACAGCTCTTATAGCAATCAGCCCCAGCATTTT.

This clone has only a few counts. The V call is TRBV20-1, the J call TRBJ2-2; no clear D gene. From germline, CDR1 is DFQATT and CDR2 SNEGSKA (reference sequence). CDR3 length equals 11 residues. V was pared by 2 bases and J by 5 bases, with 3 bases between. The CDR3 here is CSARRTGELFF. DNA of the CDR3: TGCAGTGCTAGACGTACCGGGGAGCTGTTTTTT.

This chain connects TRBV5-1 to TRBJ2-5; 12 bases align to TRBD2. CDR1 SGHRS and CDR2 YFSETQ come from the germline V gene. V was clipped by 4 bases and J by 2 bases; unmatched bases: 6. CDR3 length: 16 residues. The CDR3 nucleotides read TGCGCCAGCAGCGCCGGGACTAGCGGGCCACAAGAGACCCAGTACTTC. This encodes CASSAGTSGPQETQYF.

This chain uses TRBV5-1 with TRBJ2-5, with D perhaps TRBD1 (6 bases). V was shortened by 4 bases and J by 2 bases, with 12 bases between the two germline ends. The length of the CDR3 is 14 residues. Germline V gene data show CDR1 as SGHRS and CDR2 as YFSETQ. The CDR3 reads CASSTNRAQETQYF. The CDR3 DNA reads TGCGCCAGCAGCACAAACAGGGCACAAGAGACCCAGTACTTC.

This chain connects TRBV29-1 to TRBJ2-7; no clear D. The CDR3 contains 12 residues. Germline CDR1 and CDR2: SQVTM and ANQGSEA. Trimming removed 8 bases from V and 0 bases from J, with 11 bases in between. The CDR3 region is CSCLGSSYEQYF. CDR3 sequence (DNA): TGCAGCTGCCTGGGCAGCTCCTACGAGCAGTACTTC.

There are a few counts of this clone. CDR3 coding DNA: TGTGCCAGCAGCTTACCCACAGGTAGATCCGAAGCTTTCTTT. Translated, it gives CASSLPTGRSEAFF. This chain connects TRBV7-2 to TRBJ1-1, with TRBD1 as a possible D gene (5 bases). The V end was cut by 2 bases, the J end by 8 bases, with 15 bases between. CDR1 is SGHTA and CDR2 is FQGNSA in the germline V gene. The CDR3 has 14 residues.